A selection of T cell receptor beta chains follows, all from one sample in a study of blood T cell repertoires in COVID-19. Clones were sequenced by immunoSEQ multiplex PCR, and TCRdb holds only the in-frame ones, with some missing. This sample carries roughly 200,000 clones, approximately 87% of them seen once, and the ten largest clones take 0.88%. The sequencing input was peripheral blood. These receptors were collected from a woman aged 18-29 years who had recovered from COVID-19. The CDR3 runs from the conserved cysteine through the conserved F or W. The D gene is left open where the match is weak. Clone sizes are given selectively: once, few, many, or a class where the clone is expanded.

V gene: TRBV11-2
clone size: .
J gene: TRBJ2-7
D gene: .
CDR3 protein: CASSLDVGSSYEQYF
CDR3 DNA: TGTGCCAGCAGCTTAGATGTTGGCAGCTCCTACGAGCAGTACTTC

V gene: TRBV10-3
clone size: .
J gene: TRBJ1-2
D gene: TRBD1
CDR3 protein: CAISAGTGGYGYTF
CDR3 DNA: TGTGCCATCAGTGCCGGGACAGGGGGGTATGGCTACACCTTC

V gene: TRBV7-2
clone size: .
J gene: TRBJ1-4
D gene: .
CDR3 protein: CASSSYYPGEGKLFF
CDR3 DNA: TGTGCCAGCAGTTCTTACTACCCCGGGGAGGGAAAACTGTTTTTT

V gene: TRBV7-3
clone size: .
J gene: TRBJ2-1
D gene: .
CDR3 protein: CASSLYPPRGGYNEQFF
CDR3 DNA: TGTGCCAGCAGCTTATATCCCCCCCGCGGAGGGTACAATGAGCAGTTCTTC

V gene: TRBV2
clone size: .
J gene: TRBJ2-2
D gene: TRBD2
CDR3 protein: CASSILLAGVGTGELFF
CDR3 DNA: TGTGCCAGCAGCATACTGCTAGCGGGAGTTGGTACCGGGGAGCTGTTTTTT

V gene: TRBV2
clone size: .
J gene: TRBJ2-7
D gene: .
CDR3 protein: CASRETGTGYEQYF
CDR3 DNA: TGTGCCAGCAGGGAAACAGGGACCGGCTACGAGCAGTACTTC

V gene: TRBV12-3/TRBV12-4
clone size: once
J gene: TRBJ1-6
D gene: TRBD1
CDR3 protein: CATRQGRYSPLHF
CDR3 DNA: TGTGCCACCAGACAGGGACGATATTCACCCCTCCACTTT

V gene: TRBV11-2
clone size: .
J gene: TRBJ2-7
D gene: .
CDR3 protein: CASSPSYEQYF
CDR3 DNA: TGTGCCAGCAGCCCATCCTACGAGCAGTACTTC

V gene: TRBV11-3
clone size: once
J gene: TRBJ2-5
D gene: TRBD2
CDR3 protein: CASSPGTSGSVETQYF
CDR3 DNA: TGTGCCAGCAGCCCCGGGACTAGCGGGAGTGTCGAGACCCAGTACTTC

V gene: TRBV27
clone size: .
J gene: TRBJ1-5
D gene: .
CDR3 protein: CASSLSGRGRPYSNQPQHF
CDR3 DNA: TGTGCCAGCAGTTTATCCGGGAGGGGCAGGCCTTATAGCAATCAGCCCCAGCATTTT

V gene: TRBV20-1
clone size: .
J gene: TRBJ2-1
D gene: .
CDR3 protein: CSARVVGEQFF
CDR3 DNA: TGCAGTGCTAGAGTAGTCGGTGAGCAGTTCTTC

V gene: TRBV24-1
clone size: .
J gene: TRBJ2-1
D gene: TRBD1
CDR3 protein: CATSDWDRGYNEQFF
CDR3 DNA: TGTGCCACCAGTGACTGGGACAGGGGATACAATGAGCAGTTCTTC

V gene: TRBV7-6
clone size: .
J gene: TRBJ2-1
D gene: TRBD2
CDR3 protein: CASSTLSGGARNEQFF
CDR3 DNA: TGTGCCAGCAGCACCCTAAGCGGGGGGGCTAGGAATGAGCAGTTCTTC

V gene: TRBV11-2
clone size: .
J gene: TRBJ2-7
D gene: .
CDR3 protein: CASSESGSYEQYF
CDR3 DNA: TGTGCCAGCAGCGAGTCGGGTTCCTACGAGCAGTACTTC

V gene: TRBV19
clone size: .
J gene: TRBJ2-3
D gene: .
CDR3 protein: CASSMKRSLTDTQYF
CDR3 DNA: TGTGCCAGTAGTATGAAAAGGAGTTTAACAGATACGCAGTATTTT

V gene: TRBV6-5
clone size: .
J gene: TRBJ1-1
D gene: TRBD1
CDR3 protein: CASSPTGGKAFF
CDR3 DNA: TGTGCCAGCAGTCCTACAGGGGGCAAAGCTTTCTTT